Each of the 5 T cell receptor beta chains below was sequenced from the same sample in a study of T cells expressing NK-cell markers. One entry per CDR3 protein, without DNA, is what TCRdb gives after re-calling the 5' RACE reads. Its listing shows a few hundred thousand distinct CDR3 sequences. The sequenced sample consisted of blood T cells: a sorted CD56 or NKG2C T cell subset, CD4+ or CD8+ T cells, or bulk PBMC T cells (not recorded which). These receptors all stem from a man aged 18 to 30 in good health.

This chain connects TRBV18 to TRBJ2-1; absent DNA, TCRdb's TRBD2 call cannot be checked. CDR1 is KGHSH and CDR2 is LQKENI in the germline V gene. The length of the CDR3 is 17 residues. The CDR3 reads CASSPIRPRREDDEQFF.

The chain uses TRBV7-8 and TRBJ1-5; there is no DNA to check the TCRdb D call of TRBD1. The CDR3 covers 15 residues. In germline, CDR1 is SGHVS, CDR2 FQNEAQ. The chain's CDR3 is CASSLRRDRRQPQHF.

V and J are TRBV29-1 and TRBJ1-2; the D gene TCRdb calls, TRBD1, cannot be checked with no DNA. This CDR3 comprises 12 residues. Per germline, CDR1 SQVTM and CDR2 ANQGSEA. This chain's CDR3 is CSVAGQGRGYTF. The full variable domain, in which reference TRBV29-1 and TRBJ1-2 provide the parts outside the CDR3, is SAVISQKPSRDICQRGTSLTIQCQVDSQVTMMFWYRQQPGQSLTLIATANQGSEATYESGFVIDKFPISRPNLTFSTLTVSNMSPEDSSIYLCSVAGQGRGYTFGSGTRLTVV.

This rearrangement joins TRBV12-3 or TRBV12-4 to TRBJ2-1; the TCRdb call, TRBD2, lacks DNA for checking. The CDR3 is 17 amino acids. The CDR3 protein is CASSLGGLAGSYNEQFF.

The chain joins TRBV7-2 to TRBJ1-1. CDR1 is SGHTA, CDR2 FQGNSA, per germline. There are 13 residues in the CDR3. The CDR3 reads CASSTQVETEAFF.